The present T cell receptor beta chain was sequenced within a study of blood T cells in healthy people across ages. A J-beta primer mix and a sample-barcoded 5' primer were used in a second PCR of roughly 6 to 11 cycles. Each CDR3 protein gets one entry after TCRdb re-called the 5' RACE reads with MiXCR. The sample contains 1.6 million or so distinct CDR3 sequences, 34% of which appear only once. As for this clonotype: Its antigen is unknown.

J lost 6 bases, V lost 4 bases, and 4 bases had no gene match. Germline V gene sequence: CDR1 SGDLS, CDR2 YYNGEE. The CDR3 runs to 14 residues. General study results and limits: Compared with aged donors, long-lived donors showed fewer expanded clones, suggesting selection. Per million T cells, TCR beta diversity dropped roughly linearly as age increased. Naive T cell percentage showed a strong correlation with the diversity of TCR beta.

There were healthy Caucasian individuals from Russia, aged about 6 to 95, serving as donors. The sequencing sample was made of blood. The clonotype originates from a woman aged 25-40 years in good health. The gene calls are TRBV9 and TRBJ2-1; 10 positions agree with TRBD1. As DNA, the CDR3 is TGTGCCAGCAGCCCCGGGACAGGGGTCAATGAGCAGTTCTTC. It encodes CASSPGTGVNEQFF.